Below are 16 T cell receptor beta chains sequenced from a single sample in a study of CD8+ T cells in alopecia areata. Reverse transcribed after extraction, RNA yielded cDNA as the sequencing template. Assay used: immunoSEQ multiplex PCR; TCRdb lists only in-frame clones, some missing. The sample has about 210,000 clones, under 70% seen once. Indicated treatment: oral pan-JAK inhibitor, 5-10 mg twice daily. The starting material was CD4+ T cells sorted from blood, obtained at approximately week 42, from a patient treated with tofacitinib. All receptors come from a human donor with alopecia areata.

The V call is TRBV4-1, the J call TRBJ2-5; the D call may be TRBD1 or TRBD2 (6 bases each). The CDR3 extends over 14 amino acids. The germline gives CDR1 MGHRA, CDR2 YSYEKL. Trimming took off 2 bases at V and 5 bases at J, with 12 bases between the two ends. The CDR3 DNA reads TGCGCCAGCAGCCAAATCCGGGGGCACGAGACCCAGTACTTC. This translates into CASSQIRGHETQYF.

The chain has TRBV29-1 and TRBJ2-7; TRBD1 agrees at 7 bases. The CDR3 has 14 residues. CDR1 is SQVTM and CDR2 is ANQGSEA in the germline V gene. V was pared by 4 bases and J by 4 bases, with 10 bases of the junction left unmatched. CDR3 nucleotides: TGCAGCGTTGTGGCAGGGGGTTTGGGGTACGAGCAGTACTTC. Its translation is CSVVAGGLGYEQYF.

This clone has a single count. The J gene is TRBJ1-2, the V gene TRBV30; TRBD1 matches 12 bases. Germline V gives CDR1 GTSNPN, CDR2 SVGIG (reference sequence). The CDR3 sequence is 14 residues long. V lost 1 base and J lost 4; bases outside the gene matches: 1. The CDR3 region is CAWSEGQGAYGYTF. The CDR3 nucleotides read TGTGCCTGGAGTGAGGGACAGGGGGCCTATGGCTACACCTTC. Looking up the rest from reference TRBV30 and TRBJ1-2 gives the full variable domain: SQTIHQWPATLVQPVGSPLSLECTVEGTSNPNLYWYRQAAGRGLQLLFYSVGIGQISSEVPQNLSASRPQDRQFILSSKKLLLSDSGFYLCAWSEGQGAYGYTFGSGTRLTVV.

This clone was recorded a few times. The chain has TRBV11-2 and TRBJ1-2; maybe TRBD1 (5 bases). The CDR3 length is 13 residues. Germline-derived CDR1 and CDR2 are SGHAT and FQNNGV. V was cut by 8 bases and J by 4 bases, with 14 bases left in between. The DNA of the CDR3 is TGTGCCAGCGGTGAGGCAGGGACCTATGGCTACACCTTC. This codes for CASGEAGTYGYTF.

The rearrangement links TRBV16 to TRBJ1-5; TRBD1 is a possible D gene (6 bases). Trimming removed 0 bases from V and 4 bases from J, with 10 bases in between. The CDR3 runs to 15 residues. Germline assignment: CDR1 KGHSY and CDR2 FQNENV. CDR3 amino acids: CASSQSRGTNQPQHF. CDR3 DNA sequence: TGTGCCAGCAGCCAATCGAGGGGGACGAATCAGCCCCAGCATTTT.

The genes are TRBV30 and TRBJ2-1; D may be TRBD1 (5 bases). V was clipped by 0 bases and J by 10 bases, with 13 bases between them. Germline loops: CDR1 GTSNPN, CDR2 SVGIG (reference sequence). The CDR3 has 13 amino acids. In DNA form, the CDR3 reads TGTGCCTGGAGTGTACGGCAGGGTCGCGAGCAGTTCTTC. Its translation is CAWSVRQGREQFF.

The chain employs TRBV29-1 and TRBJ1-2; D gene unclear. The V gene lost 6 bases and the J gene lost 4 bases, with 15 bases spanning the gap. CDR3 length: 13 residues. Germline CDR1 SQVTM, CDR2 ANQGSEA. The CDR3 protein is CSVVTTGSYGYTF. The CDR3 nucleotides read TGCAGCGTCGTAACGACCGGTTCCTATGGCTACACCTTC.

The genes are TRBV7-2 and TRBJ1-3, with a tentative D call TRBD1 (5 bases). CDR3 size: 15 residues. V was trimmed by 0 bases and J by 0 bases, leaving 6 bases between them. The germline V gene has CDR1 SGHTA and CDR2 FQGNSA. The CDR3 is CASSLAGTSGNTIYF. The CDR3 DNA is TGTGCCAGCAGCTTAGCGGGGACCTCTGGAAACACCATATATTTT. Variable domain in full (rest from reference TRBV7-2 and TRBJ1-3): GAGVSQSPSNKVTEKGKDVELRCDPISGHTALYWYRQSLGQGLEFLIYFQGNSAPDKSGLPSDRFSAERTGGSVSTLTIQRTQQEDSAVYLCASSLAGTSGNTIYFGEGSWLTVV.

Worth noting for this clone: Distinct nucleotide sequences in the sample also encode this CDR3. V usage is TRBV29-1 and J usage is TRBJ2-5, with a tentative D call TRBD1 (5 bases). Looked up from germline, CDR1 is SQVTM and CDR2 is ANQGSEA. There are 12 residues in the CDR3. Trimming removed 2 bases from V and 4 bases from J, with 8 bases in between. The DNA for the CDR3 is TGCAGCGTTGAACAAGGGGCAGAGACCCAGTACTTC. This gives the protein CSVEQGAETQYF.

Points on this clone: The junction differs from germline at one of its ends, possibly a read error. The chain uses TRBV5-6 and TRBJ1-1; maybe TRBD1 (6 bases). Germline V gene data show CDR1 as SGHDT and CDR2 as YYEEEE. The CDR3 spans 15 residues. CDR3 in DNA: TGTGCCAGCACCATGGGGCCAGGGGTGAAGACTGAAGCTTTCTTT. It yields the protein CASTMGPGVKTEAFF.

The V call is TRBV2, the J call TRBJ1-5; tentative D call: TRBD1 (6 bases). The V gene's germline CDR1 is SNHLY and CDR2 FYNNEI. V lost 4 bases and J 2 bases, leaving 12 bases between the germline ends. This CDR3 comprises 15 residues. The CDR3 spells CASSGSGVGNQPQHF. The CDR3 nucleotides read TGTGCCAGCAGTGGGTCAGGGGTGGGCAATCAGCCCCAGCATTTT. The full variable domain, completed using reference TRBV2 and TRBJ1-5, is EPEVTQTPSHQVTQMGQEVILRCVPISNHLYFYWYRQILGQKVEFLVSFYNNEISEKSEIFDDQFSVERPDGSNFTLKIRSTKLEDSAMYFCASSGSGVGNQPQHFGDGTRLSIL.

This clone was detected a few times. The chain links TRBV10-3 to TRBJ1-2, with TRBD1 matching over 8 bases. V was clipped by 5 bases and J by 5 bases; unmatched bases: 7. From germline, CDR1 is ENHRY and CDR2 SYGVKD. The CDR3 runs 14 residues. In DNA form, the CDR3 reads TGTGCCATCAGTACCGGACAGGGAGGTTATGGCTACACCTTC. Residues: CAISTGQGGYGYTF.

The V gene is TRBV18, the J gene TRBJ1-1; D unresolved. There are 13 residues in the CDR3. The V and J ends lost 3 bases and 6 bases respectively, with 11 bases between them. Germline assignment: CDR1 KGHSH and CDR2 LQKENI. This CDR3 reads CASSPLDGSEAFF. CDR3 nucleotides: TGTGCCAGCTCACCGTTGGACGGGTCTGAAGCTTTCTTT.

The sample holds one count of this clone. The chain uses TRBV6-5 and TRBJ1-2; no reliable D call. CDR1 is MNHEY, CDR2 SVGAGI, per germline. The CDR3 has 14 amino acids. Between the trimmed V and J ends, which lost 6 bases and 1 base, there was a span of 12 bases. The CDR3 region has the DNA TGTGCCAGCAGCGGTTCTGTGTTTAACTATGGCTACACCTTC. Protein sequence: CASSGSVFNYGYTF.

This chain joins TRBV11-2 and TRBJ2-7, with D unclear. Germline CDR1 is SGHAT and CDR2 is FQNNGV. This CDR3 has 14 amino acids. The V end lost 1 base, the J end lost 2 bases, and 9 bases lay between the germline ends. For the CDR3, the DNA is TGTGCCAGCAGCTTAGGGCCCCGTACCTACGAGCAGTACTTC. Its translation is CASSLGPRTYEQYF.

The chain has TRBV12-5 and TRBJ2-3, with 9 bases identical to TRBD2. Germline trimming cut 2 bases from V and 4 bases from J; bases unmatched to any gene: 13. This CDR3 contains 18 residues. CDR1 is LGHNT, CDR2 FRNRAP, per germline. CDR3 coding DNA: TGTGCTAGTGGTTTGCCCTCCGGGACTAGCTTCAATTCAGATACGCAGTATTTT. This encodes CASGLPSGTSFNSDTQYF.